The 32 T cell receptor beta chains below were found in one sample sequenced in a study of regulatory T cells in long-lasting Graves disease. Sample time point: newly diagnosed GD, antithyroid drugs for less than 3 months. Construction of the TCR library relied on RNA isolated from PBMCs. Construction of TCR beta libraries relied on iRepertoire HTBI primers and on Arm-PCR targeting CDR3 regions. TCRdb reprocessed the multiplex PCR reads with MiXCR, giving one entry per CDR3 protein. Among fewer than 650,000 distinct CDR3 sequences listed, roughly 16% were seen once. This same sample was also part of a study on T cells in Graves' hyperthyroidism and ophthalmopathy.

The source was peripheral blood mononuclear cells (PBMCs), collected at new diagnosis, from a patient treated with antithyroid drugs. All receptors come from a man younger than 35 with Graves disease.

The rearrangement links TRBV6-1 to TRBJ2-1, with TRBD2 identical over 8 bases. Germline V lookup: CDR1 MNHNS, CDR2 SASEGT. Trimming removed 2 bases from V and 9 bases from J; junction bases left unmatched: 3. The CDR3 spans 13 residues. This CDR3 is CASSEQRETEQFF. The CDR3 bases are TGTGCCAGCAGTGAACAGCGGGAGACTGAGCAGTTCTTC.

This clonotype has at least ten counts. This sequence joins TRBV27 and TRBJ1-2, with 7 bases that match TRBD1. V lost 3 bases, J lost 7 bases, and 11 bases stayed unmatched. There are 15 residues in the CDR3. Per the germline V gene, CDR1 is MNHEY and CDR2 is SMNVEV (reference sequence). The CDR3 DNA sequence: TGTGCCAGCAGTTTGCTGACAGGGAGAACTTCTGGCTACACCTTC. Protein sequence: CASSLLTGRTSGYTF.

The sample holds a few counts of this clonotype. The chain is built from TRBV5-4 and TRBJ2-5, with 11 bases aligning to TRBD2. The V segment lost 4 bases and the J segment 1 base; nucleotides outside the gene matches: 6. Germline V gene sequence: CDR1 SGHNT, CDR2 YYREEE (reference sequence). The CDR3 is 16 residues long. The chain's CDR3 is CASSPTGLAAQETQYF. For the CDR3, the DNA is TGTGCCAGCAGCCCGACGGGACTAGCGGCCCAAGAGACCCAGTACTTC.

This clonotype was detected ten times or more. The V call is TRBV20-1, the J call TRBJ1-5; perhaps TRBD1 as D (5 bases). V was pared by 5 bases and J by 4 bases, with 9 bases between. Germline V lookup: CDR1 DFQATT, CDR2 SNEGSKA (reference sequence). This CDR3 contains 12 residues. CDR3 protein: CSASRVNQPQHF. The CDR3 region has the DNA TGCAGTGCTTCCAGGGTGAATCAGCCCCAGCATTTT.

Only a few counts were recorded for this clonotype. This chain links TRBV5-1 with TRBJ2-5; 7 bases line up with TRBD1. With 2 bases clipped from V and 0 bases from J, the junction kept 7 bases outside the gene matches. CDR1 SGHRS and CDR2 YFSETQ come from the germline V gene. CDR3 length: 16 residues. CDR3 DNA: TGCGCCAGCAGCTTTACCGGGACAGCAAACCAAGAGACCCAGTACTTC. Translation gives CASSFTGTANQETQYF.

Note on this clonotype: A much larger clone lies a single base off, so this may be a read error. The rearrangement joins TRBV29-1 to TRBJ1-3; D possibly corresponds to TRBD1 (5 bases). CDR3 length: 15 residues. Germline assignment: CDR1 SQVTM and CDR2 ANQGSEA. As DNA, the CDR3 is TGCAGCGTTGAGGGGCAGTCGTTCTCTGGAAACACCGTATATTTT. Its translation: CSVEGQSFSGNTVYF. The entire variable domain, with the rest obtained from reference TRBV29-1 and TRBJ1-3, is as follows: SAVISQKPSRDICQRGTSLTIQCQVDSQVTMMFWYRQQPGQSLTLIATANQGSEATYESGFVIDKFPISRPNLTFSTLTVSNMSPEDSSIYLCSVEGQSFSGNTVYFGEGSWLTVV.

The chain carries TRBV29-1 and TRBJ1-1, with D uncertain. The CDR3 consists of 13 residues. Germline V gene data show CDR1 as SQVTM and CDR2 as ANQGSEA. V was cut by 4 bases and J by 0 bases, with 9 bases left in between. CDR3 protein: CSVVSGLNTEAFF. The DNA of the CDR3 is TGCAGCGTTGTTTCAGGCCTGAACACTGAAGCTTTCTTT.

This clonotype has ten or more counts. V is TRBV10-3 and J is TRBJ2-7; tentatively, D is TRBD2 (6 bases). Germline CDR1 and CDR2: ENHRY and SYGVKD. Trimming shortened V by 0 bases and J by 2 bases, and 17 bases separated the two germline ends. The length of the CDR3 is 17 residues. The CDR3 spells CAISESDYRDWAYEQYF. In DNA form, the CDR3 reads TGTGCCATCAGTGAGTCTGACTATAGGGACTGGGCCTACGAGCAGTACTTC.

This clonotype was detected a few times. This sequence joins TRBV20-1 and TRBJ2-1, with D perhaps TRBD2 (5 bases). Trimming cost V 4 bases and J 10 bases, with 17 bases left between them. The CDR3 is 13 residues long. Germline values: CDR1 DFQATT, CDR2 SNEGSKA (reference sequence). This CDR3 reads CSATLAPLGEQFF. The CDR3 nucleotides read TGCAGTGCTACGCTAGCTCCCTTGGGAGAGCAGTTCTTC.

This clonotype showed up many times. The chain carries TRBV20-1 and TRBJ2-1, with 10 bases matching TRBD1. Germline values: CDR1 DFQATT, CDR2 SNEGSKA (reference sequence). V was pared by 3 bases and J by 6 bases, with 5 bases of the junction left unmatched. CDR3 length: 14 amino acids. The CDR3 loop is CSASPRTGGNEQFF. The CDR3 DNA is TGCAGTGCTAGTCCCAGGACAGGGGGCAATGAGCAGTTCTTC.

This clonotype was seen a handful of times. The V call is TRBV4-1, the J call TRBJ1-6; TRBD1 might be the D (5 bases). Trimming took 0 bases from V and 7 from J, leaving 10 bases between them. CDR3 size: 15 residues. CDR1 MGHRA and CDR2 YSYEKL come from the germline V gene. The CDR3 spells CASSQDGTDNSPLHF. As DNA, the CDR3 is TGCGCCAGCAGCCAAGACGGGACGGACAATTCACCCCTCCACTTT.

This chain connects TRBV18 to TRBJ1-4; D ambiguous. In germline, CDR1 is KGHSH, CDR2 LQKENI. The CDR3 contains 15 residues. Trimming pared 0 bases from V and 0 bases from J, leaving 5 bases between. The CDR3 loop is CASSPPSATNEKLFF. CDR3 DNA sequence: TGTGCCAGCTCACCACCCAGTGCAACTAATGAAAAACTGTTTTTT.

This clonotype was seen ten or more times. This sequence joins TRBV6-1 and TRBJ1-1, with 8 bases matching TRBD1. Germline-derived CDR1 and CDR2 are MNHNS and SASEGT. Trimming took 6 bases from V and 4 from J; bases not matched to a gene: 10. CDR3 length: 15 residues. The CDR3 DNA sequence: TGTGCCAGCAGGGACAGGGATAGGTCGGGCACTGAAGCTTTCTTT. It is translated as CASRDRDRSGTEAFF.

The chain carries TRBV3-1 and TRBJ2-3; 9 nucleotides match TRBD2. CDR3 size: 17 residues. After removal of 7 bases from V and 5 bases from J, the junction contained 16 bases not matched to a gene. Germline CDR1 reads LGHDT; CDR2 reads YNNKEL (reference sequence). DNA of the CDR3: TGTGCCAGCACAACCTCATCTTTGCGGGAGGGCCGAGATACGCAGTATTTT. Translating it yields CASTTSSLREGRDTQYF.

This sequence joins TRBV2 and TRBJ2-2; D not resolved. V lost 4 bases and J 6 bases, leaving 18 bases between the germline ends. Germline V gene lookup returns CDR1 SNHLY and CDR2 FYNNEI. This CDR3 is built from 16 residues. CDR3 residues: CASSVVAQEEPGELFF. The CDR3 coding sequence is TGTGCCAGCAGTGTAGTCGCCCAAGAAGAGCCCGGGGAGCTGTTTTTT.

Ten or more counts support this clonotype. The CDR3 sequence: CAWEAQGAGYTEAFF. CDR3 bases: TGTGCCTGGGAAGCACAGGGGGCAGGGTACACTGAAGCTTTCTTT. This chain links TRBV30 with TRBJ1-1; 9 positions match TRBD1. CDR3 length: 15 amino acids. With V trimmed by 5 bases and J by 3 bases, 10 bases remained unmatched. CDR1 is GTSNPN, CDR2 SVGIG, per germline (reference sequence).

DNA of the CDR3: TGTGCCTGGAGGATAGCGGGAGTAGATACGCAGTATTTT. Protein product: CAWRIAGVDTQYF. J is TRBJ2-3 and V is TRBV30; 9 bases fit TRBD2. Losses at the gene ends were 3 bases for V and 5 bases for J; bases not matched to a gene: 3. This CDR3 is built from 13 residues. The germline gives CDR1 GTSNPN, CDR2 SVGIG (reference sequence).

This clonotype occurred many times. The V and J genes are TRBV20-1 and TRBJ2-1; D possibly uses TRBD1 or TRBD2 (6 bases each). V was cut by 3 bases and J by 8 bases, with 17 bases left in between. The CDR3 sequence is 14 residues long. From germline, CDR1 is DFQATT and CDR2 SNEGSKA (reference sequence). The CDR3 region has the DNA TGCAGTGCTAGCTGGGGGGCTGGGAACGATGAGCAGTTCTTC. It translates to CSASWGAGNDEQFF.

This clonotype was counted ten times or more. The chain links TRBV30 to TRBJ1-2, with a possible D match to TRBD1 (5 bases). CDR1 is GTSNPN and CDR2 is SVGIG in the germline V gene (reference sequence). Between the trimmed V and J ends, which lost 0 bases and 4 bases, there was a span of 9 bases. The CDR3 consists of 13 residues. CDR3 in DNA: TGTGCCTGGAGTGTAATAGGGACCTATGGCTACACCTTC. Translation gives CAWSVIGTYGYTF.

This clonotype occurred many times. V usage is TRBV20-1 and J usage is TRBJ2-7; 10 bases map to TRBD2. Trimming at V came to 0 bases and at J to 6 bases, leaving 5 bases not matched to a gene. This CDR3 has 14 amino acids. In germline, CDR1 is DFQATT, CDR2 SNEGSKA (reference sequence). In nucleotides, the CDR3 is TGCAGTGCTAGAGATAGCGGGAGGAACCGCGAGCAGTACTTC. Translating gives CSARDSGRNREQYF.

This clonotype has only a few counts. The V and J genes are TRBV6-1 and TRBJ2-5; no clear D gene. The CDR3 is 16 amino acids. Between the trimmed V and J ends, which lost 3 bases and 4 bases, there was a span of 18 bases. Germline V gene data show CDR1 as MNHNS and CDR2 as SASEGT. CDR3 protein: CASSDFGFSSRETQYF. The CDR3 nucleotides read TGTGCCAGCAGTGACTTTGGCTTCTCATCCCGAGAGACCCAGTACTTC.

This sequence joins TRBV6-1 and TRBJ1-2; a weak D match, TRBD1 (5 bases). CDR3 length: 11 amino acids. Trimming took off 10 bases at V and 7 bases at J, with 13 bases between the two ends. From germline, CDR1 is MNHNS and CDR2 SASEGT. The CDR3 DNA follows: TGTGCCACCTTCGGGGGGGTTGGCTACACCTTC. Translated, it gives CATFGGVGYTF.

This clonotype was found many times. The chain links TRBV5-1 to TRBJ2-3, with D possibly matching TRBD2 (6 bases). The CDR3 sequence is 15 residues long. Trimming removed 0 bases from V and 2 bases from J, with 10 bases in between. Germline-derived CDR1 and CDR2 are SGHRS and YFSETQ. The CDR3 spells CASSLGDSPTDTQYF. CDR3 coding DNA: TGCGCCAGCAGCTTGGGGGACTCCCCCACAGATACGCAGTATTTT.

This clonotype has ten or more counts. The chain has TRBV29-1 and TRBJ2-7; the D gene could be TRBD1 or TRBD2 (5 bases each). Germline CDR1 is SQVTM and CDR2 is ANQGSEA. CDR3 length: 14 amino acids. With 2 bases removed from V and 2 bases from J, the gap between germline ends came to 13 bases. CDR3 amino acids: CSVELPGRAYEQYF. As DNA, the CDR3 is TGCAGCGTTGAACTACCGGGACGGGCCTACGAGCAGTACTTC.

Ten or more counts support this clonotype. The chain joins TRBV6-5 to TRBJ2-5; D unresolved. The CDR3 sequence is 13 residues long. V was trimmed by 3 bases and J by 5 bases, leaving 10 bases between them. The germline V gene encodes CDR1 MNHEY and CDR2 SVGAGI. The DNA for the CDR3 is TGTGCCAGCAGTTATTCGTTACGGGAGACCCAGTACTTC. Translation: CASSYSLRETQYF.

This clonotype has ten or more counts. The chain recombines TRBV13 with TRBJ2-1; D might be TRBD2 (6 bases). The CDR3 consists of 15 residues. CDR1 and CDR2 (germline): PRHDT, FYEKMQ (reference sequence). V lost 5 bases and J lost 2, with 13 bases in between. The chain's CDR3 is CASSLRDSPYNEQFF. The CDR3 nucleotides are TGTGCCAGCAGCCTACGGGACTCACCCTACAATGAGCAGTTCTTC. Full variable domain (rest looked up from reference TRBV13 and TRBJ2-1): AAGVIQSPRHLIKEKRETATLKCYPIPRHDTVYWYQQGPGQDPQFLISFYEKMQSDKGSIPDRFSAQQFSDYHSELNMSSLELGDSALYFCASSLRDSPYNEQFFGPGTRLTVL.

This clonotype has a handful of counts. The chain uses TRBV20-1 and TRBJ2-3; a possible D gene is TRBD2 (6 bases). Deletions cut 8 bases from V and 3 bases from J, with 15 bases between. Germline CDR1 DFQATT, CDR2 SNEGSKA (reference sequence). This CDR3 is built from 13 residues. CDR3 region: CSPGSGDTDTQYF. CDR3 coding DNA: TGCAGTCCCGGGTCGGGGGATACAGATACGCAGTATTTT.

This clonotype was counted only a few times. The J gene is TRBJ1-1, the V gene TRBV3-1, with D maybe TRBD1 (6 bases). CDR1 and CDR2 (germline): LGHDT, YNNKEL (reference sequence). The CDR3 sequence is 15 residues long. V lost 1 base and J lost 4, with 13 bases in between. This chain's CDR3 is CASSQAWDNPTEAFF. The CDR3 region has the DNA TGTGCCAGCAGCCAAGCATGGGACAATCCCACTGAAGCTTTCTTT.

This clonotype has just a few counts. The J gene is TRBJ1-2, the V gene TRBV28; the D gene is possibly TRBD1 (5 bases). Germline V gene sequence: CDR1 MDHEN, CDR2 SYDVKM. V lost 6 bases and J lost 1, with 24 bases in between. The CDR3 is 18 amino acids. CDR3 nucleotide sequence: TGTGCCAGCAGCACACCGGTGGGGGGGGGGGGTATTAACTATGGCTACACCTTC. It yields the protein CASSTPVGGGGINYGYTF.

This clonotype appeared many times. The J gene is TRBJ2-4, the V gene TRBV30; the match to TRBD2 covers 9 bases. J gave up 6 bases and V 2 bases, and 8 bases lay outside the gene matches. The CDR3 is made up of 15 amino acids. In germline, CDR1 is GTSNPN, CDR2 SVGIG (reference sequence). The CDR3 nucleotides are TGTGCCTGGAGTCCTTTCGCGGGAGGGTTAAACATTCAGTACTTC. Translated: CAWSPFAGGLNIQYF.

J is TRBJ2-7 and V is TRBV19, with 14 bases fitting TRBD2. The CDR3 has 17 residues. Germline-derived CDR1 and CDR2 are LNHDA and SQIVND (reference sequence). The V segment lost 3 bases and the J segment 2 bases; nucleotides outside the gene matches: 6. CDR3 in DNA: TGTGCCAGTAGTATTCGGGGGACTAGCGGGAGTCCCTACGAGCAGTACTTC. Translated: CASSIRGTSGSPYEQYF.

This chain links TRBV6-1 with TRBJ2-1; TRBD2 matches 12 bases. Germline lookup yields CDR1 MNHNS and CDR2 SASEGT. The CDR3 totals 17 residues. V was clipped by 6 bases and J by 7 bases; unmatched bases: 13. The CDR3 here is CASRPRRLAGVENEQFF. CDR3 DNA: TGTGCCAGCAGGCCACGACGACTAGCGGGAGTGGAGAATGAGCAGTTCTTC.